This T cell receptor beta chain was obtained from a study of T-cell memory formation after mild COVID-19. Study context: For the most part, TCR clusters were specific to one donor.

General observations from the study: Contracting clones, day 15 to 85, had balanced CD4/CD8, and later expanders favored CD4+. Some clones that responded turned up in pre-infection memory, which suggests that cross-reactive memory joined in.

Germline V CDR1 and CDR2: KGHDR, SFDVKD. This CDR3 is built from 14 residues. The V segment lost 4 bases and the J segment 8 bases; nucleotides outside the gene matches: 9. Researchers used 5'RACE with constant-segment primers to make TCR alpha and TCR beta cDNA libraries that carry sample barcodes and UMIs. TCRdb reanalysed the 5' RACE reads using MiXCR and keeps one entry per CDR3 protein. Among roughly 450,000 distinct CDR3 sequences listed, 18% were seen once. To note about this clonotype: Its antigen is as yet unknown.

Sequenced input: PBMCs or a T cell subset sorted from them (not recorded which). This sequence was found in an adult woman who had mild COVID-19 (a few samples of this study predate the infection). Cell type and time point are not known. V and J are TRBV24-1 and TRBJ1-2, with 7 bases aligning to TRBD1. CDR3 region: CATSDTTGRVGYTF. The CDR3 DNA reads TGTGCCACCAGTGACACGACAGGGAGGGTCGGCTACACCTTC.